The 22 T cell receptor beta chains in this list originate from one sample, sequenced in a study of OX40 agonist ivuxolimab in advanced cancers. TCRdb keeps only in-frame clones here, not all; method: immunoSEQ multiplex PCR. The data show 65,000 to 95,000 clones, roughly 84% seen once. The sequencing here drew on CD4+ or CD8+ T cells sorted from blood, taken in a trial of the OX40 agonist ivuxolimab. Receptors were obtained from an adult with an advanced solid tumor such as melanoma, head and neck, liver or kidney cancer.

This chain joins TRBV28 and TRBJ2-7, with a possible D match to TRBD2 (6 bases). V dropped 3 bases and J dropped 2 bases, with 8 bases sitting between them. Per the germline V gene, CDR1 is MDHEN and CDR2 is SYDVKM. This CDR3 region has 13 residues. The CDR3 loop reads CASSFRRAYEQYF. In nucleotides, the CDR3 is TGTGCCAGCAGTTTTCGGAGGGCCTACGAGCAGTACTTC.

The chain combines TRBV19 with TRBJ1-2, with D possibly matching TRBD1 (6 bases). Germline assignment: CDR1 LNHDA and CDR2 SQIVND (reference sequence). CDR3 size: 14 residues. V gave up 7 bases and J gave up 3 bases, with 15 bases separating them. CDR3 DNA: TGTGCCAGTATTCAACAGGGCACATACTATGGCTACACCTTC. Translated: CASIQQGTYYGYTF.

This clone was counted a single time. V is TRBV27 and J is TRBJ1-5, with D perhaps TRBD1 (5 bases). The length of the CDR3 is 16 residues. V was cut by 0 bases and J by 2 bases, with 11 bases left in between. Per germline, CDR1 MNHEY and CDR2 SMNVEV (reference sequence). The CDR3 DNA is TGTGCCAGCAGTTTATCTGGGGGACTGGGCAATCAGCCCCAGCATTTT. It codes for CASSLSGGLGNQPQHF.

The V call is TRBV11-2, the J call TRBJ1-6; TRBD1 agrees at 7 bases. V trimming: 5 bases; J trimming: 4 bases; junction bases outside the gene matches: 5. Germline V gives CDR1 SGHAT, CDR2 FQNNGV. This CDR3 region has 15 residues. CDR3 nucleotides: TGTGCCAGCAGCGAGACAGGGCCTTATAATTCACCCCTCCACTTT. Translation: CASSETGPYNSPLHF.

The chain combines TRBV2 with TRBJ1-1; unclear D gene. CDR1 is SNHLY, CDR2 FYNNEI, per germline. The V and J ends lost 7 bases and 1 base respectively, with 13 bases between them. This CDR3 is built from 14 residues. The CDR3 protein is CASTPTRGNTEAFF. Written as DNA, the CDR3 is TGTGCCAGCACTCCTACCCGGGGGAACACTGAAGCTTTCTTT.

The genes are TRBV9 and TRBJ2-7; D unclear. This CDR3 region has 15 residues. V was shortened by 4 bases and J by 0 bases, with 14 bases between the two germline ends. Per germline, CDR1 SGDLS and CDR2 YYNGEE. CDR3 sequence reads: CASSPRTDSSYEQYF. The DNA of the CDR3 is TGTGCCAGCAGCCCACGGACGGATAGCTCCTACGAGCAGTACTTC.

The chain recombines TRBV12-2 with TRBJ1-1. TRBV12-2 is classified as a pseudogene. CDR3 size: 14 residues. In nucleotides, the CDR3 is TGTGCAAGTCGCTTACCTCCGGGGAACACTGAAGCTTTCTTT. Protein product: CASRLPPGNTEAFF.

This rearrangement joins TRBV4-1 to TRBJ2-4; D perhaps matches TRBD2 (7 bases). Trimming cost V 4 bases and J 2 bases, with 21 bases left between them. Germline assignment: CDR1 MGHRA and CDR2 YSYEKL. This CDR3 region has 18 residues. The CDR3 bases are TGCGCCAGCAGCCCGGTGGGAGGGGGACTCGGAACCAAAAACATTCAGTACTTC. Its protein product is CASSPVGGGLGTKNIQYF.

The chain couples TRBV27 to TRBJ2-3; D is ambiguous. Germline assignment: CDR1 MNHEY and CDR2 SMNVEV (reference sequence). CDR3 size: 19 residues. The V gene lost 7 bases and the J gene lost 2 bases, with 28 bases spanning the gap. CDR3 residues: CASKSRELVGFQTTDTQYF. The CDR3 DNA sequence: TGTGCCAGCAAGTCAAGGGAACTGGTGGGTTTCCAGACCACAGATACGCAGTATTTT.

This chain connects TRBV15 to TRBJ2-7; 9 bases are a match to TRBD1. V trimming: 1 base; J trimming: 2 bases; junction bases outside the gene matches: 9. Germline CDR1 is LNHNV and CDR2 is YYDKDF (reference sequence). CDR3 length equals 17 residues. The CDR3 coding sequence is TGTGCCACCAGCAGAGCCACGGGGACAGGGACTCCCTACGAGCAGTACTTC. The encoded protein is CATSRATGTGTPYEQYF. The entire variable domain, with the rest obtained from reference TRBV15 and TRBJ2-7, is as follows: DAMVIQNPRYQVTQFGKPVTLSCSQTLNHNVMYWYQQKSSQAPKLLFHYYDKDFNNEADTPDNFQSRRPNTSFCFLDIRSPGLGDTAMYLCATSRATGTGTPYEQYFGPGTRLTVT.

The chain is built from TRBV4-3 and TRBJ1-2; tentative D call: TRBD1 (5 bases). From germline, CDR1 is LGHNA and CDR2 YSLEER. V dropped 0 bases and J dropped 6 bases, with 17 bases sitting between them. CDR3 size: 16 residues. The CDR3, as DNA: TGCGCCAGCAGCCAAGATCTGAGCACGGGGGTAGATGGCTACACCTTC. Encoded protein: CASSQDLSTGVDGYTF.

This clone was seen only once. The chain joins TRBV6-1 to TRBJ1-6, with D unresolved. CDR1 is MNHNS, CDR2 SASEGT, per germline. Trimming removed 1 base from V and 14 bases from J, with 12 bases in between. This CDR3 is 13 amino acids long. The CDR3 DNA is TGTGCCAGCAGTGAAGGCGTAGGAGGGACCCTCCACTTT. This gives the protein CASSEGVGGTLHF.

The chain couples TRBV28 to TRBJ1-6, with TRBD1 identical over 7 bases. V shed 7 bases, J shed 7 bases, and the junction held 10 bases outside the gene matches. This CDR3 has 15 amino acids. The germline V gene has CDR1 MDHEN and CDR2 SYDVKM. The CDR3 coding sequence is TGTGCCAGCAAAAAGGGGGCGCCAAGAAATTCACCCCTCCACTTT. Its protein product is CASKKGAPRNSPLHF.

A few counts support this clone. In DNA, the CDR3 is TGTGCCAGCAGTGGGACAGCTAACACCGGGGAGCTGTTTTTT. Residues: CASSGTANTGELFF. This chain uses TRBV7-2 with TRBJ2-2, with 7 bases fitting TRBD1. Looked up from germline, CDR1 is SGHTA and CDR2 is FQGNSA. V shed 6 bases, J shed 2 bases, and the junction held 3 bases outside the gene matches. The CDR3 has 14 amino acids.

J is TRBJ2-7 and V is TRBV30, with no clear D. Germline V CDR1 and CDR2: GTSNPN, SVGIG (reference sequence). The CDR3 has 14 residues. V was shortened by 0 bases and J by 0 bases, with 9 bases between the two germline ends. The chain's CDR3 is CAWSVMSFSYEQYF. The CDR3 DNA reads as TGTGCCTGGAGTGTTATGAGTTTCTCCTACGAGCAGTACTTC.

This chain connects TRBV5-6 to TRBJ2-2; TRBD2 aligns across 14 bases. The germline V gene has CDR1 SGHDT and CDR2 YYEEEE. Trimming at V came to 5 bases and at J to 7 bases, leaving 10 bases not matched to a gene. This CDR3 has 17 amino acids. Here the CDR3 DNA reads TGTGCCAGCAGTTCGCCGACTAGCGGGAGGGCAGACGGGGAGCTGTTTTTT. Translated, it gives CASSSPTSGRADGELFF.

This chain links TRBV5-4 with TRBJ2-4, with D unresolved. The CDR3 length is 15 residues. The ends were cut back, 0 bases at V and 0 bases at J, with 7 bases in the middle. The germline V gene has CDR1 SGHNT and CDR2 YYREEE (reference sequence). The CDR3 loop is CASSLGDIAKNIQYF. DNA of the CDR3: TGTGCCAGCAGCTTGGGGGATATAGCCAAAAACATTCAGTACTTC.

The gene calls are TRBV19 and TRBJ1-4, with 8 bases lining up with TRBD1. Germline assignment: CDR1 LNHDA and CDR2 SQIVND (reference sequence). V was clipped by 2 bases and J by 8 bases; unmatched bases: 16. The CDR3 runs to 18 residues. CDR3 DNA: TGTGCCAGTAGTATAACCGGCGTGGCGACAGGGGACGAGGAAAAACTGTTTTTT. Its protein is CASSITGVATGDEEKLFF.

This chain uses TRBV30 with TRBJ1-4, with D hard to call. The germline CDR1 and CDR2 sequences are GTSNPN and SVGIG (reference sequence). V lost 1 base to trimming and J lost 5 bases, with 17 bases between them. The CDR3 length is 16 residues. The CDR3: CAWSADGIPPNEKLFF. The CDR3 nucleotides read TGTGCCTGGAGTGCGGATGGTATCCCCCCCAATGAAAAACTGTTTTTT.

Here the CDR3 DNA reads TGCGCCAGCACTCGACAGCAAGTCTACGAGCAGTACTTC. It specifies CASTRQQVYEQYF. The chain links TRBV10-1 to TRBJ2-5; the D gene is possibly TRBD1 (5 bases). The end of the DNA aligns better with TRBJ2-7, so the J call may be wrong. Germline-derived CDR1 and CDR2 are WNHNN and SYGVQD (reference sequence). This CDR3 has 13 residues.

The CDR3 loop is CASSPAGGSGNEQFF. CDR3 DNA sequence: TGTGCCAGCAGCCCTGCAGGGGGATCTGGTAATGAGCAGTTCTTC. The rearrangement joins TRBV5-6 to TRBJ2-1; 7 nucleotides line up with TRBD1. V shed 4 bases, J shed 7 bases, and the junction held 11 bases outside the gene matches. The CDR3 has 15 amino acids. Germline values: CDR1 SGHDT, CDR2 YYEEEE.

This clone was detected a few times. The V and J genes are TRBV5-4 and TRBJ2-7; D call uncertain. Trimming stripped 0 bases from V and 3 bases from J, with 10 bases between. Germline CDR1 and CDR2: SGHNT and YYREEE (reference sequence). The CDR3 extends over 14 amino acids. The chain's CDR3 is CASSLASRSYEQYF. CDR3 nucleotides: TGTGCCAGCAGCTTGGCGTCTCGGAGCTACGAGCAGTACTTC.